This T cell receptor beta chain was recovered during a study of cytomegalovirus exposure and HLA in healthy donors. The PCR employed 60 Vbeta primers together with 13 Jbeta primers. TCRdb's table, derived via immunoSEQ multiplex PCR, lists solely in-frame clones and lacks some. The sample lists roughly 130,000 clones, 80% occurring once. This TCR was sampled from a man between 35 and 55 years old in good health and CMV-seronegative. The sample was PBMCs.

CDR3 nucleotide sequence: TGTGCCAGCAGTCGGACAGGTCTAAGCAATCAGCCCCAGCATTTT. Translation: CASSRTGLSNQPQHF. The J gene is TRBJ1-5, the V gene TRBV6-1, with 7 bases fitting TRBD1. Germline CDR1 and CDR2: MNHNS and SASEGT. The CDR3 consists of 15 residues. V was pared by 5 bases and J by 1 base, with 5 bases of the junction left unmatched.